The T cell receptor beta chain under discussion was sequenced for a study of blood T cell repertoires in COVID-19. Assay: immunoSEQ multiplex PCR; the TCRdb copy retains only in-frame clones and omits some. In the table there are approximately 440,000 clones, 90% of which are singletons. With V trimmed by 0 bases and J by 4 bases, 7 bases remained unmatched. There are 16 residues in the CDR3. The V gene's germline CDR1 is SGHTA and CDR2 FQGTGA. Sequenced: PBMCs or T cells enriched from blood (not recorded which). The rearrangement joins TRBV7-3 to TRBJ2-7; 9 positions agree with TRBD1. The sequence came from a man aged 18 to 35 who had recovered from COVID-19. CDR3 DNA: TGTGCCAGCAGCTTAACTGGGGACAGGGATAAGTACGAGCAGTACTTC. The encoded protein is CASSLTGDRDKYEQYF.